This T cell receptor beta chain originates from a study of monozygotic twins with inflammatory bowel disease. Note on this clonotype: Its antigen is not identified.

Reprocessing the 5' RACE reads, TCRdb reports a single entry for every CDR3 protein and omits DNA. The sample's table shows approximately 330,000 distinct CDR3 sequences. Study results and limitations: IBD patients carried less diverse TCRbeta repertoires (inverse Simpson) than healthy co-twins. Other individuals had fewer clonotypes in common with IBD patients than with healthy twins, especially with disease activity.

This receptor was obtained from a human donor with ulcerative colitis or Crohn's disease, or a healthy co-twin of an affected twin (not recorded which). Sequencing used blood.

The CDR3 spells CSASIGTSSSDTQYF. This chain joins TRBV20-1 and TRBJ2-3; the D call from TCRdb, TRBD2, cannot be confirmed without DNA. The germline CDR1 and CDR2 sequences are DFQATT and SNEGSKA (reference sequence). The CDR3 loop spans 15 amino acids.